This record concerns one T cell receptor (beta chain) sequence. Using its own MiXCR run on the PCR reads, TCRdb lists one record per CDR3 protein. The data contain some 15,000 distinct CDR3 sequences, about 40% of them seen just once; the ten biggest clones take up 41%. This sample was included in a study of tumor-infiltrating lymphocytes in oesophageal squamous cell carcinoma. From germline, CDR1 is SGHRS and CDR2 YFSETQ. The CDR3 covers 19 residues. The trim removed 4 bases at V and 11 bases at J, leaving 23 bases unmatched. Sequenced material: blood. The J gene is TRBJ2-5, the V gene TRBV5-1; 13 bases align to TRBD2. The TCR originated in a female donor with esophageal squamous cell carcinoma. In DNA, the CDR3 is TGCGCCAGCAGCCAAGGGACTAGCGGGACTTTAAACTCCTACAATGAGCAGTACTTC. This translates into CASSQGTSGTLNSYNEQYF.